These 16 T cell receptor beta chains were sequenced from one sample in a study of metastatic and nonmetastatic thyroid tumors (dated by TCRdb to 2019 to 2021). Before undergoing thyroid surgery, none of the patients had been given any kind of treatment. The library was obtained by PCR. The run used an Illumina HiSeq 4000. TCRdb itself trimmed the public reads at Q25 with fastp, ran MiXCR and retained productive beta chains. The sample table lists approximately 40,000 clones, 9.5% to 12% of them with a count of one. Roughly 25% of the sample goes to the ten largest clones. Sequencing was done on a sample of blood. These receptors came from a female donor with papillary thyroid cancer or a benign thyroid nodule (not recorded which). Some clones in this sample may be carry-over from other donors' samples.

The sample holds many counts of this clone. The rearrangement joins TRBV15 to TRBJ2-1; D might be TRBD1 (6 bases). Germline-derived CDR1 and CDR2 are LNHNV and YYDKDF (reference sequence). This CDR3 comprises 15 residues. V lost 7 bases, J lost 8 bases, and 21 bases lay in between. CDR3 in amino acids: CATTSTEHRDDEQFF. The DNA for the CDR3 is TGTGCCACCACCTCGACCGAGCACAGGGACGATGAGCAGTTCTTC.

This clone occurred many times. The rearrangement uses TRBV2 and TRBJ1-1; D is ambiguous. The V end was cut by 1 base, the J end by 4 bases, with 7 bases between. The CDR3 length is 13 residues. Looked up from germline, CDR1 is SNHLY and CDR2 is FYNNEI. The CDR3, as DNA: TGTGCCAGCAGTGAAGGGGGAGGCACTGAAGCTTTCTTT. It codes for CASSEGGGTEAFF.

This clone occurred many times. The gene calls are TRBV9 and TRBJ1-1, with a tentative D call TRBD1 (6 bases). The V gene's germline CDR1 is SGDLS and CDR2 YYNGEE. This CDR3 is 16 amino acids long. V was trimmed by 4 bases and J by 0 bases, leaving 16 bases between them. CDR3 coding DNA: TGTGCCAGCAGCCCTAACGGGGGCAGGATGAACACTGAAGCTTTCTTT. Protein: CASSPNGGRMNTEAFF.

This clone was recorded many times. CDR3 residues: CSGLDSNTGELFF. The CDR3 DNA follows: TGCAGTGGATTAGACAGCAACACCGGGGAGCTGTTTTTT. The chain combines TRBV20-1 with TRBJ2-2, with D perhaps matching TRBD1 (5 bases). Germline V gene lookup returns CDR1 DFQATT and CDR2 SNEGSKA (reference sequence). The V gene lost 7 bases and the J gene lost 2 bases, with 11 bases spanning the gap. This CDR3 has 13 residues.

This clone showed up just a few times. A much bigger clone sits one base away, suggesting this may be a read error. V is TRBV2 and J is TRBJ2-1; D remains unclear. The CDR3 totals 11 residues. The V gene's germline CDR1 is SNHLY and CDR2 FYNNEI. This CDR3 is CASRTMNEQSF. In DNA, the CDR3 is TGTGCCAGCAGGACGATGAATGAGCAGTCCTTC.

The gene calls are TRBV7-2 and TRBJ2-7; perhaps TRBD2 as D (5 bases). Germline V CDR1 and CDR2: SGHTA, FQGNSA. V was clipped by 6 bases and J by 4 bases, with 13 bases between them. The CDR3 extends over 13 amino acids. The CDR3 loop reads CASSPTRDYEQYV. The CDR3 nucleotides are TGTGCCAGCAGTCCCACTAGGGATTACGAGCAGTACGTC.

This clone was seen repeatedly, ten times or more. CDR3 region: CSAKRGNMVQETQYF. The CDR3 DNA reads TGCAGTGCGAAGAGGGGAAATATGGTCCAAGAGACCCAGTACTTC. J is TRBJ2-5 and V is TRBV20-1; D is tentatively TRBD1 or TRBD2 (5 bases each). The V gene lost 6 bases and the J gene lost 1 base, with 18 bases spanning the gap. Germline V gene lookup returns CDR1 DFQATT and CDR2 SNEGSKA (reference sequence). The CDR3 contains 15 residues.

There are many counts of this clone. The V call is TRBV7-2, the J call TRBJ2-3; D is unclear. Germline V lookup: CDR1 SGHTA, CDR2 FQGNSA. V was pared by 5 bases and J by 2 bases, with 8 bases between. The CDR3 length is 13 residues. CDR3 nucleotides: TGTGCCAGCAGCCACACCTCCACAGATACGCAGTATTTT. Protein sequence: CASSHTSTDTQYF.

The table lists this clone with many counts. The gene calls are TRBV2 and TRBJ2-1, with TRBD2 matching 9 bases. After removal of 0 bases from V and 9 bases from J, the junction contained 6 bases not matched to a gene. This CDR3 spans 15 amino acids. Per germline, CDR1 SNHLY and CDR2 FYNNEI. CDR3 in DNA: TGTGCCAGCAGTGAAGCTCCAGCGGGAGGAGGTGAGCAGTTCTTC. Translating gives CASSEAPAGGGEQFF.

In its sample, this clone was seen a few times. At one end, the junction sequence differs from germline, possibly due to a read error. The rearrangement links TRBV7-9 to TRBJ1-2, with 9 bases that match TRBD1. The CDR3 runs 12 residues. Looked up from germline, CDR1 is SEHNR and CDR2 is FQNEAQ (reference sequence). CDR3 sequence reads: CAISRDRECYTF. As DNA, the CDR3 is TGTGCCATCAGCCGGGACAGGGAATGCTACACCTTC.

Ten or more counts support this clone. The chain links TRBV3-1 to TRBJ1-2; TRBD1 might be the D (5 bases). Germline CDR1 and CDR2: LGHDT and YNNKEL (reference sequence). Trimming left V 1 base short and J 3 bases short, with 12 bases between. There are 15 residues in the CDR3. The CDR3 protein is CASSQGQGMHYGYTF. The DNA for the CDR3 is TGTGCCAGCAGCCAAGGTCAGGGAATGCACTATGGCTACACCTTC.

There are a few counts of this clone. The V gene is TRBV6-1, the J gene TRBJ2-7, with D possibly TRBD2 on 6 matching bases. The CDR3 consists of 15 residues. Germline V gene lookup returns CDR1 MNHNS and CDR2 SASEGT. Trimming removed 8 bases at V and 0 bases at J, with 17 bases between. DNA for the CDR3: TGTGCCAGCCCCAGAAAATCGGGAGACTCCTACGAGCAGTACTTC. This encodes CASPRKSGDSYEQYF.

This clone was counted a single time. The chain links TRBV30 to TRBJ1-5; 7 nucleotides align to TRBD1. With 3 bases clipped from V and 3 bases from J, the junction kept 8 bases outside the gene matches. In germline, CDR1 is GTSNPN, CDR2 SVGIG (reference sequence). The CDR3 has 15 amino acids. CDR3 residues: CAWRAGTAINQPQHF. DNA for the CDR3: TGTGCCTGGAGGGCCGGGACAGCAATCAATCAGCCCCAGCATTTT.

This clone was seen ten or more times. This sequence joins TRBV28 and TRBJ2-2; 7 bases agree with TRBD2. Unmatched junction bases numbered 3, after V lost 6 bases and J lost 5 bases. CDR1 and CDR2 from the germline V gene are MDHEN and SYDVKM. CDR3 length equals 13 residues. In nucleotides, the CDR3 is TGTGCCAGCAGGGGTAGCGGGACCGGGGAGCTGTTTTTT. Its translation is CASRGSGTGELFF.

The chain recombines TRBV12-5 with TRBJ2-1; 8 positions match TRBD1. Germline-derived CDR1 and CDR2 are LGHNT and FRNRAP. The CDR3 sequence is 14 residues long. V lost 7 bases to trimming and J lost 4 bases; unmatched junction nucleotides: 6. CDR3 protein: CASAPGQAYNEQFF. The DNA of the CDR3 is TGTGCTAGTGCCCCGGGACAGGCATACAATGAGCAGTTCTTC.

The table lists this clone with a few counts. A much larger clone lies a single base off, so this may be a read error. The same CDR3 arises from other DNA sequences in this sample as well. The chain has TRBV29-1 and TRBJ1-3; no definite D call. The CDR3 length is 12 residues. CDR1 SQVTM and CDR2 ANQGSEA come from the germline V gene. The CDR3 DNA sequence: TGCAGCGTTGAGGTCCCCGGAAACACAATATATTTT. Translation: CSVEVPGNTIYF.